These 29 T cell receptor beta chains share one sample of origin, sequenced in a study of CD8+CD57+ T cells in acquired aplastic anemia. Only patients with CD8+CD57+ cell expansion on flow cytometry were chosen for sequencing. Genomic DNA acted as the template from which TCR beta VDJ combination and CDR3 sequence profiling were carried out. TCRdb ran MiXCR on the reads and lists one entry per CDR3 protein. The data contain about half a million distinct CDR3 sequences, roughly a third of them seen just once; the ten biggest clones take up approximately 0.82%. The sequenced sample consisted of sorted CD4+, CD8+, or CD8+CD57+ T cells (not recorded which) from PBMCs. All receptors derive from a human donor with aplastic anemia.

The V gene is TRBV3-1, the J gene TRBJ2-2, with TRBD1 as a possible D gene (6 bases). Trimming removed 0 bases at V and 8 bases at J, with 16 bases between. CDR1 and CDR2 from the germline V gene are LGHDT and YNNKEL (reference sequence). This CDR3 has 16 residues. This CDR3 is CASSQERVRGKGELFF. Written as DNA, the CDR3 is TGTGCCAGCAGCCAAGAGCGAGTCAGGGGAAAAGGGGAGCTGTTTTTT.

The V gene is TRBV5-1, the J gene TRBJ2-1; 9 positions match TRBD1. Germline V gene data show CDR1 as SGHRS and CDR2 as YFSETQ. Germline trimming cut 4 bases from V and 8 bases from J; bases unmatched to any gene: 13. CDR3 size: 16 residues. The CDR3 spells CASSEAGTGLVDEQFF. The CDR3 bases are TGCGCCAGCAGCGAGGCCGGGACAGGGCTTGTCGATGAGCAGTTCTTC.

The CDR3 sequence is CASFGPWETQYF. CDR3 sequence (DNA): TGTGCCAGCTTCGGACCTTGGGAGACCCAGTACTTC. The genes are TRBV6-6 and TRBJ2-5; D not certain. Trimming removed 8 bases from V and 5 bases from J, with 12 bases in between. The CDR3 has 12 amino acids. Germline CDR1 is MNHNY and CDR2 is SVGAGI (reference sequence).

This clonotype was detected ten times or more. J is TRBJ2-1 and V is TRBV29-1; the D gene is possibly TRBD1 (6 bases). Deletions cut 7 bases from V and 3 bases from J, with 10 bases between. The CDR3 spans 12 residues. Per the germline V gene, CDR1 is SQVTM and CDR2 is ANQGSEA. CDR3 DNA sequence: TGCAGCGAGAAGACAGGCTACAATGAGCAGTTCTTC. It encodes CSEKTGYNEQFF.

This clonotype was seen many times. The V and J genes are TRBV2 and TRBJ2-7; D gene unclear. V was clipped by 8 bases and J by 4 bases, with 12 bases between them. Looked up from germline, CDR1 is SNHLY and CDR2 is FYNNEI. The CDR3 covers 12 residues. The CDR3 coding sequence is TGTGCCAGCCAAAAGACGGTTTACGAGCAGTACTTC. Encoded protein: CASQKTVYEQYF.

The rearrangement uses TRBV25-1 and TRBJ1-2; D is unresolved. The CDR3 is 17 residues long. Germline-derived CDR1 and CDR2 are MGHDK and SYGVNS. The V end lost 4 bases, the J end lost 4 bases, and 22 bases lay between the germline ends. The DNA for the CDR3 is TGTGCCAGCAGTGGGGCAGTGCGGACTAATCCCCTCTATGGCTACACCTTC. It translates to CASSGAVRTNPLYGYTF.

The V and J genes are TRBV7-2 and TRBJ2-7; 7 bases are shared with TRBD1. V trimming: 2 bases; J trimming: 2 bases; junction bases outside the gene matches: 6. Germline-derived CDR1 and CDR2 are SGHTA and FQGNSA. CDR3 length equals 15 residues. Written as DNA, the CDR3 is TGTGCCAGCAGCTTAATGGGGGACAGCCCCTACGAGCAGTACTTC. Amino acids: CASSLMGDSPYEQYF. The variable domain in full, with the rest retrieved from reference TRBV7-2 and TRBJ2-7, is GAGVSQSPSNKVTEKGKDVELRCDPISGHTALYWYRQSLGQGLEFLIYFQGNSAPDKSGLPSDRFSAERTGGSVSTLTIQRTQQEDSAVYLCASSLMGDSPYEQYFGPGTRLTVT.

The genes are TRBV5-1 and TRBJ1-1; the D gene is possibly TRBD1 (5 bases). The CDR3 is made up of 15 amino acids. From germline, CDR1 is SGHRS and CDR2 YFSETQ. Trimming took 4 bases from V and 3 from J, leaving 16 bases between them. CDR3 in amino acids: CASSREGREDTEAFF. DNA of the CDR3: TGCGCCAGCAGCCGCGAGGGACGAGAGGACACTGAAGCTTTCTTT.

The chain carries TRBV12-3 or TRBV12-4 and TRBJ2-7; 11 nucleotides match TRBD2. The V segment lost 5 bases and the J segment 4 bases; nucleotides outside the gene matches: 7. The CDR3 sequence is 15 residues long. The CDR3 DNA reads as TGTGCCAGCAGTCCCTTTACTAGCGGGAGTTACGAGCAGTACTTC. It specifies CASSPFTSGSYEQYF.

V usage is TRBV2 and J usage is TRBJ1-2, with D perhaps matching TRBD1 (5 bases). This CDR3 is built from 14 residues. Trimming shortened V by 8 bases and J by 7 bases, and 20 bases separated the two germline ends. Per the germline V gene, CDR1 is SNHLY and CDR2 is FYNNEI. CDR3 bases: TGTGCCAGCTCACCAGAGTTACAGGATTCTGGCTACACCTTC. Protein sequence: CASSPELQDSGYTF. Drawing the rest from reference TRBV2 and TRBJ1-2, the complete variable domain is EPEVTQTPSHQVTQMGQEVILRCVPISNHLYFYWYRQILGQKVEFLVSFYNNEISEKSEIFDDQFSVERPDGSNFTLKIRSTKLEDSAMYFCASSPELQDSGYTFGSGTRLTVV.

There are many counts of this clonotype. This chain links TRBV24-1 with TRBJ1-5, with D maybe TRBD1 (6 bases). The CDR3 covers 16 residues. V lost 2 bases, J lost 9 bases, and 19 bases lay in between. Germline lookup yields CDR1 KGHDR and CDR2 SFDVKD. The CDR3 is CATSDSGVGGHGPQHF. DNA of the CDR3: TGTGCCACCAGTGATTCCGGGGTGGGGGGGCACGGGCCCCAGCATTTT.

This clonotype has just a few counts. The gene calls are TRBV2 and TRBJ2-1; TRBD1 agrees at 8 bases. The V gene's germline CDR1 is SNHLY and CDR2 FYNNEI. The CDR3 contains 17 residues. V shed 6 bases and J 0 bases; nucleotides not matched to a gene: 10. The CDR3 DNA reads TGTGCCAGCAGGAGGACAGGGACCCTGGTCTCCTACAATGAGCAGTTCTTC. Protein product: CASRRTGTLVSYNEQFF.

The J gene is TRBJ1-1, the V gene TRBV25-1; 7 bases match TRBD1. The CDR3 is 18 residues long. J gave up 5 bases and V 6 bases, and 21 bases lay outside the gene matches. Germline V gene sequence: CDR1 MGHDK, CDR2 SYGVNS. CDR3 bases: TGTGCCAGCAGCGCTCCACGGGGTCAGGGGGGCTCGAAGACTGAAGCTTTCTTT. Translated: CASSAPRGQGGSKTEAFF.

About this clonotype itself: A much larger clonotype is one base distant, so this may be a read error. The chain joins TRBV29-1 to TRBJ1-4; D is unresolved. The germline V gene encodes CDR1 SQVTM and CDR2 ANQGSEA. The CDR3 has 13 amino acids. CDR3 in DNA: TGCAGCGTTGAGCGGGGAACTAATGAAAGACTGTTTTTT. Translation: CSVERGTNERLFF.

In regard to this clonotype: One base away lies a much larger clone, so this may be a sequencing read error. This chain connects TRBV19 to TRBJ1-4; 7 bases are a match to TRBD1. The CDR3 sequence is 14 residues long. Germline CDR1 and CDR2: LNHDA and SQIVND (reference sequence). Written as DNA, the CDR3 is TGTGCCACTGATAGCGGGACAGAGAATGGAAAACTGTTTTTT. This gives the protein CATDSGTENGKLFF.

As regards this clonotype: A much larger clone differs by one base, so this may be a read error. The rearrangement uses TRBV29-1 and TRBJ2-1; D might be TRBD1 or TRBD2, each matching 5 bases. CDR3 length: 12 amino acids. The germline gives CDR1 SQVTM, CDR2 ANQGSEA. The CDR3 DNA follows: TGCAGCGTTGAAGATGGGGGTTATGAGCAGTCCTTC. It is translated as CSVEDGGYEQSF.

This clonotype was detected ten times or more. This chain links TRBV5-1 with TRBJ1-1; D remains unclear. V lost 0 bases and J 5 bases, leaving 17 bases between the germline ends. The CDR3 has 16 residues. Germline CDR1 and CDR2: SGHRS and YFSETQ. The CDR3 loop reads CASSLELNRPGTEAFF. The CDR3 DNA sequence: TGCGCCAGCAGCTTGGAGTTGAACCGACCGGGAACTGAAGCTTTCTTT.

The chain uses TRBV6-1 and TRBJ2-7, with D possibly matching TRBD1 (6 bases). The V gene lost 5 bases and the J gene lost 0 bases, with 17 bases spanning the gap. The CDR3 has 16 residues. CDR1 is MNHNS, CDR2 SASEGT, per germline. The CDR3 here is CASSPSRTGSSYEQYF. The CDR3 DNA is TGTGCCAGCAGTCCCTCAAGAACAGGGAGCTCCTACGAGCAGTACTTC.

This clonotype was observed at least ten times. The J gene is TRBJ1-2, the V gene TRBV7-3; TRBD1 matches 7 bases. CDR1 is SGHTA, CDR2 FQGTGA, per germline. This CDR3 has 15 residues. The V and J ends lost 3 bases and 5 bases, in that order; junction bases with no gene match: 9. The CDR3 DNA is TGTGCCAGCAGCTTCGGGCCCGACAGGGAGTATGGCTACACCTTC. It is translated as CASSFGPDREYGYTF.

The chain combines TRBV19 with TRBJ2-1, with 10 bases matching TRBD2. CDR3 size: 15 residues. V lost 8 bases, J lost 8 bases, and 12 bases stayed unmatched. The germline gives CDR1 LNHDA, CDR2 SQIVND (reference sequence). The CDR3 loop is CASGSLAGVIYEQFF. CDR3 sequence (DNA): TGTGCCAGTGGGTCGCTAGCGGGAGTTATCTATGAGCAGTTCTTC.

This chain links TRBV19 with TRBJ2-7, with 10 bases aligning to TRBD2. Germline CDR1 LNHDA, CDR2 SQIVND (reference sequence). The CDR3 consists of 16 residues. V lost 8 bases to trimming and J lost 7 bases; unmatched junction nucleotides: 17. The CDR3 DNA is TGTGCCAGTCGAAGCCCCGGGCTAGCGGGAGTAGGGGAGCAGTACTTC. Translated, it gives CASRSPGLAGVGEQYF. The complete variable domain, with remaining parts taken from reference TRBV19 and TRBJ2-7, reads DGGITQSPKYLFRKEGQNVTLSCEQNLNHDAMYWYRQDPGQGLRLIYYSQIVNDFQKGDIAEGYSVSREKKESFPLTVTSAQKNPTAFYLCASRSPGLAGVGEQYFGPGTRLTVT.

This clonotype was observed many times. The chain combines TRBV7-9 with TRBJ1-2; TRBD1 matches at 7 bases. CDR3 length: 14 amino acids. CDR1 is SEHNR, CDR2 FQNEAQ, per germline (reference sequence). With V trimmed by 5 bases and J by 4 bases, 7 bases remained unmatched. The CDR3 DNA follows: TGTGCCAGCAGCCCATTACAGGGGAGCTATGGCTACACCTTC. Amino acids: CASSPLQGSYGYTF.

Points on this clonotype: This may arise from a read error, as a much more abundant clone is one base away. CDR3 nucleotide sequence: TGTGCCAGCGGCTTAACCCAGGGACTCTACGAGCAGTACTTC. This translates into CASGLTQGLYEQYF. The rearrangement joins TRBV7-2 to TRBJ2-7, with a weak D call TRBD2 (6 bases). Germline CDR1 and CDR2: SGHTA and FQGNSA. The CDR3 is 14 residues long.

The V and J genes are TRBV19 and TRBJ2-2, with 10 nucleotides matching TRBD2. From germline, CDR1 is LNHDA and CDR2 SQIVND (reference sequence). The CDR3 contains 18 residues. The J segment lost 4 bases and the V segment lost 5 bases, leaving 13 bases of the junction unmatched. The CDR3, as DNA: TGTGCCAGTAGTGCAAGGGTACGGCTAGCGGGAGCCACCGGGGAGCTGTTTTTT. Translation: CASSARVRLAGATGELFF.

A remark on this clonotype: A much larger clone differs by one base, so this may be a read error. The chain carries TRBV10-2 and TRBJ2-7; D not resolved. The CDR3 has 14 residues. The germline CDR1 and CDR2 sequences are WSHSY and SAAADI. CDR3 residues: CASSENSVSYERYF. The DNA for the CDR3 is TGCGCCAGCAGTGAGAATTCGGTTTCTTACGAGCGGTACTTC.

V and J are TRBV6-1 and TRBJ1-5; D might be TRBD1 (5 bases). Trimming shortened V by 6 bases and J by 6 bases, and 15 bases separated the two germline ends. Germline V gene data show CDR1 as MNHNS and CDR2 as SASEGT. CDR3 length: 14 residues. In DNA, the CDR3 is TGTGCCAGCAGACAGATGGGGGAAACTCAGCCCCAGCATTTT. Amino acid sequence: CASRQMGETQPQHF.

This rearrangement joins TRBV4-3 to TRBJ1-5; 7 bases are a match to TRBD1. V lost 0 bases to trimming and J lost 3 bases; unmatched junction nucleotides: 5. Germline CDR1 reads LGHNA; CDR2 reads YSLEER. This CDR3 region has 16 residues. CDR3 in DNA: TGCGCCAGCAGCCAAGATCCCGGACAGGTCAATCAGCCCCAGCATTTT. It encodes CASSQDPGQVNQPQHF.

This clonotype was found many times. V gene TRBV7-9 combines with J gene TRBJ1-2; weak D call: TRBD1 (5 bases). The CDR3 spans 13 residues. Trimming took off 1 base at V and 4 bases at J, with 7 bases between the two ends. Germline V gene sequence: CDR1 SEHNR, CDR2 FQNEAQ (reference sequence). The CDR3 is CASSLEGTYGYTF. CDR3 bases: TGTGCCAGCAGCTTAGAGGGGACCTATGGCTACACCTTC.

At least ten counts were recorded for this clonotype. The gene calls are TRBV9 and TRBJ1-4; D gene ambiguous. V lost 0 bases, J lost 7 bases, and 7 bases lay in between. The CDR3 has 13 residues. Germline CDR1 and CDR2: SGDLS and YYNGEE. The CDR3 coding sequence is TGTGCCAGCAGCGTAGGGGGAGGTGAAAAACTGTTTTTT. Its protein is CASSVGGGEKLFF.